These T cell receptor beta chains were read from a single sample in a study of shared T cell receptors in the human thymus. Sequencing used immunoSEQ multiplex PCR; TCRdb keeps in-frame clones, though not all of them. This sample has more than 550,000 clones, with 75% to 90% found just once. The same data also contributed to another study, on human thymus T cells.

Sequencing used thymocytes. The receptors were sampled from a girl under two years old with a congenital heart defect. Each CDR3 is given with its conserved first and last residue. D genes are given only for firm matches. Not all rows give a size; the values are once, few, many and, for expanded clones, a class.

j_call: TRBJ2-7; d_call: .; clone_size: once; v_call: TRBV18; cdr3_aa: CASSPPPHRGTDSYEQYF; cdr3_nt: TGTGCCAGCTCACCACCGCCCCACCGGGGGACAGACTCCTACGAGCAGTACTTC
j_call: TRBJ1-2; d_call: .; clone_size: .; v_call: TRBV6-5; cdr3_aa: CASSASRGGYTF; cdr3_nt: TGTGCCAGCAGTGCCTCTCGGGGGGGCTACACCTTC
j_call: TRBJ1-1; d_call: .; clone_size: .; v_call: TRBV5-4; cdr3_aa: CASSLWARNTEAFF; cdr3_nt: TGTGCCAGCAGCTTGTGGGCCAGGAACACTGAAGCTTTCTTT
j_call: TRBJ1-1; d_call: .; clone_size: .; v_call: TRBV27; cdr3_aa: CASSLSGRGCRRNTEAFF; cdr3_nt: TGTGCCAGCAGTTTATCGGGCCGGGGTTGTCGCCGGAACACTGAAGCTTTCTTT
j_call: TRBJ2-3; d_call: TRBD2; clone_size: .; v_call: TRBV5-1; cdr3_aa: CASSPDHAPAGGDTQYF; cdr3_nt: TGCGCCAGCAGCCCGGACCACGCACCAGCGGGGGGGGATACGCAGTATTTT
j_call: TRBJ1-1; d_call: TRBD1; clone_size: once; v_call: TRBV5-1; cdr3_aa: CASSLPGGNTEAFF; cdr3_nt: TGCGCCAGCAGCTTGCCAGGGGGGAACACTGAAGCTTTCTTT
j_call: TRBJ2-5; d_call: .; clone_size: .; v_call: TRBV4-3; cdr3_aa: CASSRHRQTQETQYF; cdr3_nt: TGCGCCAGCAGCCGACACCGACAGACTCAAGAGACCCAGTACTTC
j_call: TRBJ2-3; d_call: .; clone_size: .; v_call: TRBV6-1; cdr3_aa: CASSEHTDTQYF; cdr3_nt: TGTGCCAGCAGTGAACACACAGATACGCAGTATTTT
j_call: TRBJ1-6; d_call: TRBD1; clone_size: .; v_call: TRBV9; cdr3_aa: CASSRKDRGRSPLFTPLHF; cdr3_nt: TGTGCCAGCAGTCGAAAGGACAGGGGGCGCTCCCCTCTTTTTACACCCCTCCACTTT
j_call: TRBJ2-7; d_call: .; clone_size: .; v_call: TRBV5-5; cdr3_aa: CASSSPDSGYEQYF; cdr3_nt: TGTGCCAGCAGCTCCCCAGATTCGGGCTACGAGCAGTACTTC
j_call: TRBJ1-5; d_call: TRBD1; clone_size: once; v_call: TRBV10-3; cdr3_aa: CAISDPTGGRNQPQHF; cdr3_nt: TGTGCCATCAGTGACCCGACAGGGGGCCGCAATCAGCCCCAGCATTTT
j_call: TRBJ1-2; d_call: TRBD1; clone_size: .; v_call: TRBV4-1; cdr3_aa: CASSQDPQPGQGPYGYTF; cdr3_nt: TGCGCCAGCAGCCAAGATCCGCAACCGGGACAGGGCCCCTATGGCTACACCTTC
j_call: TRBJ2-2; d_call: TRBD1; clone_size: .; v_call: TRBV27; cdr3_aa: CASSPRGTGGDTGELFF; cdr3_nt: TGTGCCAGCAGTCCAAGGGGGACAGGGGGGGACACCGGGGAGCTGTTTTTT
j_call: TRBJ2-2; d_call: .; clone_size: .; v_call: TRBV5-1; cdr3_aa: CASSFLQGYRNTGELFF; cdr3_nt: TGCGCCAGCAGCTTCCTACAGGGATACAGGAACACCGGGGAGCTGTTTTTT
j_call: TRBJ2-7; d_call: .; clone_size: once; v_call: TRBV19; cdr3_aa: CASSNAGRHEQYF; cdr3_nt: TGTGCCAGTAGTAATGCGGGGCGTCACGAGCAGTACTTC
j_call: TRBJ1-2; d_call: TRBD1; clone_size: .; v_call: TRBV10-1; cdr3_aa: CASSMGQSYGYTF; cdr3_nt: TGCGCCAGCAGTATGGGACAGAGCTATGGCTACACCTTC
j_call: TRBJ2-1; d_call: .; clone_size: .; v_call: TRBV7-7; cdr3_aa: CASSLEGDNEQFF; cdr3_nt: TGTGCCAGCAGCTTAGAGGGGGACAATGAACAGTTCTTC
j_call: TRBJ1-2; d_call: TRBD1; clone_size: .; v_call: TRBV7-9; cdr3_aa: CASSFSGQGEGYGYTF; cdr3_nt: TGTGCCAGCAGCTTCTCCGGACAGGGCGAAGGGTATGGCTACACCTTC
j_call: TRBJ1-1; d_call: .; clone_size: once; v_call: TRBV5-1; cdr3_aa: CASSLAQGPEAFF; cdr3_nt: TGCGCCAGCAGCTTGGCACAGGGCCCTGAAGCTTTCTTT
j_call: TRBJ2-3; d_call: .; clone_size: .; v_call: TRBV4-3; cdr3_aa: CASSLRPAEDTQYF; cdr3_nt: TGCGCCAGCAGCCTAAGACCAGCGGAAGATACGCAGTATTTT
j_call: TRBJ1-1; d_call: .; clone_size: .; v_call: TRBV29-1; cdr3_aa: CSVTAGHQNTEAFF; cdr3_nt: TGCAGCGTTACAGCCGGCCACCAGAACACTGAAGCTTTCTTT
j_call: TRBJ1-1; d_call: .; clone_size: .; v_call: TRBV27; cdr3_aa: CASTPRPGGHGNTEAFF; cdr3_nt: TGTGCCAGCACCCCTCGACCGGGGGGCCATGGGAACACTGAAGCTTTCTTT
j_call: TRBJ1-1; d_call: .; clone_size: .; v_call: TRBV27; cdr3_aa: CASSPRGTEAFF; cdr3_nt: TGTGCCAGCAGTCCCCGGGGCACTGAAGCTTTCTTT
j_call: TRBJ1-1; d_call: .; clone_size: once; v_call: TRBV12-5; cdr3_aa: CASDRSGEAFF; cdr3_nt: TGTGCTAGTGACAGGAGTGGTGAAGCTTTCTTT
j_call: TRBJ2-1; d_call: TRBD2; clone_size: .; v_call: TRBV5-1; cdr3_aa: CASSPGLAYEQFF; cdr3_nt: TGCGCCAGCAGCCCTGGACTAGCTTATGAGCAGTTCTTC
j_call: TRBJ2-7; d_call: .; clone_size: .; v_call: TRBV6-6; cdr3_aa: CASSYSNRDYEQYF; cdr3_nt: TGTGCCAGCAGTTACTCTAACAGGGATTACGAGCAGTACTTC
j_call: TRBJ1-6; d_call: .; clone_size: .; v_call: TRBV4-1; cdr3_aa: CASSQVSRQTYSPLHF; cdr3_nt: TGCGCCAGCAGCCAAGTCAGTCGGCAGACTTATTCACCCCTCCACTTT
j_call: TRBJ1-5; d_call: .; clone_size: .; v_call: TRBV6-1; cdr3_aa: CASSEGSGRGSNQPQHF; cdr3_nt: TGTGCCAGCAGTGAAGGTTCCGGGAGGGGGAGCAATCAGCCCCAGCATTTT
j_call: TRBJ2-3; d_call: TRBD2; clone_size: .; v_call: TRBV6-5; cdr3_aa: CASSLAGGTDTQYF; cdr3_nt: TGTGCCAGCAGTTTAGCGGGGGGTACAGATACGCAGTATTTT
j_call: TRBJ1-2; d_call: .; clone_size: .; v_call: TRBV27; cdr3_aa: CASSHSGDHYGYTF; cdr3_nt: TGTGCCAGCAGTCACTCGGGGGACCATTATGGCTACACCTTC
j_call: TRBJ2-7; d_call: .; clone_size: .; v_call: TRBV6-6; cdr3_aa: CASSYSRQPHGIGQYF; cdr3_nt: TGTGCCAGCAGTTACTCGAGACAGCCCCACGGTATTGGGCAGTACTTC
j_call: TRBJ2-5; d_call: TRBD1; clone_size: .; v_call: TRBV9; cdr3_aa: CASSLLDREETQYF; cdr3_nt: TGTGCCAGCAGCTTATTGGACAGGGAAGAGACCCAGTACTTC
j_call: TRBJ1-5; d_call: TRBD1; clone_size: .; v_call: TRBV27; cdr3_aa: CASSPGDRQYSNQPQHF; cdr3_nt: TGTGCCAGCAGTCCCGGGGACAGGCAATATAGCAATCAGCCCCAGCATTTT
j_call: TRBJ2-2; d_call: .; clone_size: .; v_call: TRBV5-1; cdr3_aa: CASSSPDGRGTGELFF; cdr3_nt: TGCGCCAGCAGCTCCCCCGACGGGCGGGGCACCGGGGAGCTGTTTTTT
j_call: TRBJ1-5; d_call: .; clone_size: .; v_call: TRBV7-2; cdr3_aa: CASSLRSGQPQHF; cdr3_nt: TGTGCCAGCAGCTTAAGGTCCGGGCAGCCCCAGCATTTT
j_call: TRBJ2-3; d_call: .; clone_size: .; v_call: TRBV7-2; cdr3_aa: CASYRQKSTDTQYF; cdr3_nt: TGTGCCAGCTATAGACAGAAAAGCACAGATACGCAGTATTTT
j_call: TRBJ1-6; d_call: .; clone_size: .; v_call: TRBV4-2; cdr3_aa: CASSPLSSSNNSPLHF; cdr3_nt: TGTGCCAGCAGCCCCTTGTCCAGTTCAAATAATTCACCCCTCCACTTT
j_call: TRBJ1-2; d_call: .; clone_size: .; v_call: TRBV5-6; cdr3_aa: CASSFIEGDRTAPNYGYTF; cdr3_nt: TGTGCCAGCAGCTTCATCGAGGGGGACCGGACAGCGCCTAACTATGGCTACACCTTC
j_call: TRBJ2-7; d_call: TRBD1; clone_size: once; v_call: TRBV28; cdr3_aa: CASSRPRTGRNDEQYF; cdr3_nt: TGTGCCAGCAGTCGGCCCAGGACAGGGAGGAACGACGAGCAGTACTTC
j_call: TRBJ1-5; d_call: TRBD1; clone_size: once; v_call: TRBV27; cdr3_aa: CASSDRVTGGHQPQHF; cdr3_nt: TGTGCCAGCAGTGACCGCGTCACAGGGGGGCATCAGCCCCAGCATTTT
j_call: TRBJ2-5; d_call: .; clone_size: .; v_call: TRBV7-2; cdr3_aa: CASSLEILDRLGWETQYF; cdr3_nt: TGTGCCAGCAGCTTAGAAATTCTTGACAGGCTGGGGTGGGAGACCCAGTACTTC
j_call: TRBJ1-1; d_call: TRBD1; clone_size: .; v_call: TRBV11-2; cdr3_aa: CASSLWTGIEAFF; cdr3_nt: TGTGCCAGCAGCTTATGGACAGGGATTGAAGCTTTCTTT
j_call: TRBJ1-1; d_call: .; clone_size: .; v_call: TRBV4-3; cdr3_aa: CASSQEGGNTEAFF; cdr3_nt: TGCGCCAGCAGCCAAGAGGGGGGGAACACTGAAGCTTTCTTT
j_call: TRBJ1-1; d_call: TRBD1; clone_size: .; v_call: TRBV27; cdr3_aa: CASSLLGTGNTEAFF; cdr3_nt: TGTGCCAGCAGTTTGTTAGGGACAGGTAACACTGAAGCTTTCTTT
j_call: TRBJ1-1; d_call: .; clone_size: .; v_call: TRBV5-1; cdr3_aa: CASSPKQGLDTEAFF; cdr3_nt: TGCGCCAGCAGCCCGAAACAGGGTTTGGACACTGAAGCTTTCTTT
j_call: TRBJ1-1; d_call: .; clone_size: .; v_call: TRBV5-4; cdr3_aa: CASSLARERGGFF; cdr3_nt: TGTGCCAGCAGCTTGGCGAGGGAGCGAGGCGGTTTCTTT
j_call: TRBJ1-2; d_call: .; clone_size: .; v_call: TRBV19; cdr3_aa: CASSRELANYGYTF; cdr3_nt: TGTGCCAGTTCCAGGGAATTAGCTAACTATGGCTACACCTTC
j_call: TRBJ2-2; d_call: .; clone_size: .; v_call: TRBV30; cdr3_aa: CAWGGLGRDTSGELFF; cdr3_nt: TGTGCCTGGGGGGGCCTAGGACGGGACACTTCCGGGGAGCTGTTTTTT
j_call: TRBJ1-4; d_call: .; clone_size: .; v_call: TRBV6-1; cdr3_aa: CASSEPRSEGHWEKLFF; cdr3_nt: TGTGCCAGCAGTGAACCCCGCTCGGAGGGTCACTGGGAAAAACTGTTTTTT
j_call: TRBJ1-2; d_call: .; clone_size: .; v_call: TRBV7-9; cdr3_aa: CASSLSGYRANGYTF; cdr3_nt: TGTGCCAGCAGCCTTAGTGGGTACAGGGCGAACGGCTACACCTTC
j_call: TRBJ1-4; d_call: TRBD1; clone_size: .; v_call: TRBV7-2; cdr3_aa: CASSLVRTGRNEKLFF; cdr3_nt: TGTGCCAGCAGCTTAGTTAGGACAGGGCGAAATGAAAAACTGTTTTTT
j_call: TRBJ1-2; d_call: .; clone_size: .; v_call: TRBV27; cdr3_aa: CASSLRYRTYGYTF; cdr3_nt: TGTGCCAGCAGTTTAAGGTACAGGACCTATGGCTACACCTTC
j_call: TRBJ1-1; d_call: .; clone_size: .; v_call: TRBV14; cdr3_aa: CASSLLGSRWDTEAFF; cdr3_nt: TGTGCCAGCAGCCTATTGGGCAGTCGGTGGGACACTGAAGCTTTCTTT
j_call: TRBJ2-4; d_call: .; clone_size: .; v_call: TRBV2; cdr3_aa: CASSDTGFPPKNIQYF; cdr3_nt: TGTGCCAGCAGTGATACAGGGTTTCCCCCCAAAAACATTCAGTACTTC
j_call: TRBJ1-1; d_call: .; clone_size: .; v_call: TRBV4-1; cdr3_aa: CASSVGEIATEAFF; cdr3_nt: TGCGCCAGCAGCGTCGGGGAAATTGCAACTGAAGCTTTCTTT
j_call: TRBJ2-3; d_call: TRBD2; clone_size: .; v_call: TRBV6-5; cdr3_aa: CASSRTSGVTDTQYF; cdr3_nt: TGTGCCAGCAGTCGGACTAGCGGGGTCACAGATACGCAGTATTTT
j_call: TRBJ1-1; d_call: TRBD1; clone_size: .; v_call: TRBV4-3; cdr3_aa: CASSQEIGTGRRMAREGTCALF; cdr3_nt: TGCGCCAGCAGCCAAGAGATCGGGACAGGGCGTCGTATGGCTAGGGAAGGGACTTGTGCTCTCTTT
j_call: TRBJ2-7; d_call: TRBD2; clone_size: .; v_call: TRBV30; cdr3_aa: CAFNPSGDPGVEQYF; cdr3_nt: TGTGCCTTCAATCCAAGCGGGGATCCCGGGGTCGAGCAGTACTTC
j_call: TRBJ2-5; d_call: .; clone_size: .; v_call: TRBV19; cdr3_aa: CASKTGTLKETQYF; cdr3_nt: TGTGCCAGTAAAACCGGGACACTCAAAGAGACCCAGTACTTC